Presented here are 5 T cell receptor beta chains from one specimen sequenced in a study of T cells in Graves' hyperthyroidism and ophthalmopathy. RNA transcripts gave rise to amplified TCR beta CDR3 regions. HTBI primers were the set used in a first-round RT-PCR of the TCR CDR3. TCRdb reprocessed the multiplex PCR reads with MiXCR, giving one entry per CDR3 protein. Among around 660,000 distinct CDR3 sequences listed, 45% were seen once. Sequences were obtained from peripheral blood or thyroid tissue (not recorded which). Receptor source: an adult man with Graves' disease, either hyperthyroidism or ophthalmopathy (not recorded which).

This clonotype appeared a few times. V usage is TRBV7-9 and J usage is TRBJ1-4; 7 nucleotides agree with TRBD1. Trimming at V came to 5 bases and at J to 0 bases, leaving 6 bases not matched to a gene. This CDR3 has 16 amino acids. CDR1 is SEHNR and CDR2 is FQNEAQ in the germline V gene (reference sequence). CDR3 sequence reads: CASSPDRSTTNEKLFF. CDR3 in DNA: TGTGCCAGCAGCCCGGACAGGTCCACAACTAATGAAAAACTGTTTTTT.

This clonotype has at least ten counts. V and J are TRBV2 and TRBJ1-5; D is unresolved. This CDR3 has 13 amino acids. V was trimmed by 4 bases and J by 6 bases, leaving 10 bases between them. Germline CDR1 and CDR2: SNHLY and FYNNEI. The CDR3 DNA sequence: TGTGCCAGCAGTGGTGACGTAGGTCAGCCCCAGCATTTT. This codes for CASSGDVGQPQHF.

The CDR3 spells CASRDVQTQYF. Here the CDR3 DNA reads TGTGCCAGCAGGGACGTCCAGACCCAGTACTTC. The chain combines TRBV2 with TRBJ2-5; no clear D gene. V was cut by 6 bases and J by 6 bases, with 8 bases left in between. The germline CDR1 and CDR2 sequences are SNHLY and FYNNEI. This CDR3 is built from 11 residues.

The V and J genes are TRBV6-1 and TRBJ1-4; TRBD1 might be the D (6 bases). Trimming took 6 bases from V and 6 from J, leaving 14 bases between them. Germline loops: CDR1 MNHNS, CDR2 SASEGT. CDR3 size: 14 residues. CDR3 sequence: CASRQGWADEKLFF. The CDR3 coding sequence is TGTGCCAGCAGACAGGGTTGGGCGGATGAAAAACTGTTTTTT.

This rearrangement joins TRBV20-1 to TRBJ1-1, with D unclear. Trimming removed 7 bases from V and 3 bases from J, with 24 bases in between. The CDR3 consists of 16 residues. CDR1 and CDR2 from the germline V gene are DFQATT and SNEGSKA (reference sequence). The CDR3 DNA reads TGCAGTGTGAGTCGAGGGATTACGGGTGAGGACACTGAAGCTTTCTTT. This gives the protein CSVSRGITGEDTEAFF.